This T cell receptor (beta chain) derives from a study of cytomegalovirus exposure and HLA in healthy donors. Study-wide results and caveats: Reportedly, HLA-A and HLA-B alleles of most subjects were accurately predicted from TCR beta. The study designated fewer than 200 TCR beta chains cytomegalovirus-associated.

Germline V gene data show CDR1 as LGHNA and CDR2 as YNFKEQ. The CDR3 consists of 14 residues. Trimming cost V 1 base and J 3 bases; bases outside gene matches: 2. Details on this clone: Its target is unknown.

The PCR had 60 Vbeta and 13 Jbeta primers. TCRdb's table, derived via immunoSEQ multiplex PCR, lists solely in-frame clones and lacks some. The data show about 80,000 clones, around 75% seen once. This sequence originates from a woman aged 40 to 55 in good health and CMV-seronegative. The chain uses TRBV4-2 and TRBJ2-5, with 7 bases matching TRBD2. The sequenced sample was PBMCs. The CDR3 sequence: CASSQAGGKETQYF. The DNA for the CDR3 is TGTGCCAGCAGCCAAGCGGGGGGAAAAGAGACCCAGTACTTC.